These 28 T cell receptor beta chains were sequenced from one sample in a study of OX40 agonist ivuxolimab in advanced cancers. Clones were sequenced by immunoSEQ multiplex PCR, and TCRdb holds only the in-frame ones, with some missing. Altogether 10,000 or so clones are present, roughly 70% being singletons, with the ten largest covering about 30%. Sequenced here: CD4+ or CD8+ T cells sorted from blood, sampled in a trial of the OX40 agonist ivuxolimab. The origin of the receptors is an adult with an advanced solid tumor such as melanoma, head and neck, liver or kidney cancer.

In its sample, this clone was seen a few times. The sample holds other DNA sequences that translate to the same CDR3. The chain is built from TRBV11-2 and TRBJ2-7; D is ambiguous. Trimming shortened V by 1 base and J by 3 bases, and 4 bases separated the two germline ends. CDR1 and CDR2 from the germline V gene are SGHAT and FQNNGV. The CDR3 spans 12 residues. The CDR3 DNA sequence: TGTGCCAGCAGCTTAGGTAGCTACGAGCAGTACTTC. It translates to CASSLGSYEQYF.

J is TRBJ1-1 and V is TRBV27; TRBD1 might be the D (5 bases). Germline lookup yields CDR1 MNHEY and CDR2 SMNVEV (reference sequence). This CDR3 has 13 residues. Trimming removed 5 bases at V and 5 bases at J, with 12 bases between. The CDR3 reads CASSPRRGTEAFF. CDR3 bases: TGTGCCAGCAGTCCCCGCCGGGGGACTGAAGCTTTCTTT.

V usage is TRBV7-6 and J usage is TRBJ2-7, with 8 bases lining up with TRBD1. Germline assignment: CDR1 SGHVS and CDR2 FNYEAQ. The CDR3 covers 15 residues. Trimming cost V 5 bases and J 1 base; bases outside gene matches: 7. For the CDR3, the DNA is TGTGCCAGCAGCCCCGGACAGGGTCCGTCCTACGAGCAGTACTTC. This gives the protein CASSPGQGPSYEQYF.

This clone was detected only a few times. The chain employs TRBV9 and TRBJ2-7, with D possibly TRBD1 on 6 matching bases. V shed 2 bases and J shed 4 bases, with 16 bases lying between them. The CDR3 length is 15 residues. Germline V gene lookup returns CDR1 SGDLS and CDR2 YYNGEE. The CDR3 region is CASSVAQGKGYEQYF. DNA for the CDR3: TGTGCCAGCAGCGTGGCACAGGGAAAGGGGTACGAGCAGTACTTC.

This clone was counted once. The chain carries TRBV25-1 and TRBJ2-5; D is possibly TRBD1 or TRBD2 (6 bases each). Germline values: CDR1 MGHDK, CDR2 SYGVNS. CDR3 length equals 15 residues. V was shortened by 6 bases and J by 4 bases, with 18 bases between the two germline ends. CDR3 in DNA: TGTGCCAGCAGCCCCCGAGGGGGAGGTATAGAGACCCAGTACTTC. Its protein product is CASSPRGGGIETQYF.

The CDR3 region is CASSMGQGTYEQYF. Written as DNA, the CDR3 is TGTGCCAGCAGCATGGGACAGGGCACCTACGAGCAGTACTTC. The gene calls are TRBV11-2 and TRBJ2-7, with 9 nucleotides matching TRBD1. Unmatched junction bases numbered 4, after V lost 5 bases and J lost 2 bases. Germline assignment: CDR1 SGHAT and CDR2 FQNNGV. The CDR3 covers 14 residues.

This clone appeared a single time. The V and J genes are TRBV2 and TRBJ2-3; D may be TRBD2 (5 bases). V lost 7 bases, J lost 6 bases, and 20 bases lay in between. Germline V gene sequence: CDR1 SNHLY, CDR2 FYNNEI. CDR3 size: 15 residues. DNA of the CDR3: TGTGCCAGCATCCCTAGGGTAGCGCTGGAGGATACGCAGTATTTT. It yields the protein CASIPRVALEDTQYF.

This clone was recorded only once. The chain has TRBV27 and TRBJ1-3; D is possibly TRBD1 (6 bases). Trimming took 5 bases from V and 0 from J, leaving 11 bases between them. CDR3 size: 15 residues. Germline-derived CDR1 and CDR2 are MNHEY and SMNVEV (reference sequence). The CDR3 is CASSPNRDSGNTIYF. CDR3 bases: TGTGCCAGCAGTCCAAACAGGGACTCTGGAAACACCATATATTTT.

The chain joins TRBV27 to TRBJ2-7, with D possibly matching TRBD1 (6 bases). CDR1 and CDR2 (germline): MNHEY, SMNVEV (reference sequence). Trimming took off 0 bases at V and 5 bases at J, with 11 bases between the two ends. There are 14 residues in the CDR3. The chain's CDR3 is CASSLSQGFNEQYF. The CDR3 DNA sequence: TGTGCCAGCAGTTTATCTCAGGGGTTCAACGAGCAGTACTTC.

This clone has just a few counts. The chain has TRBV5-5 and TRBJ1-1, with D uncertain. V lost 2 bases to trimming and J lost 4 bases, with 21 bases between them. The germline V gene encodes CDR1 SGHKS and CDR2 YYEKEE (reference sequence). The CDR3 has 17 residues. The CDR3 here is CASSFAGLGLLGTEAFF. The CDR3 DNA is TGTGCCAGCAGCTTTGCGGGGTTAGGTTTACTAGGCACTGAAGCTTTCTTT.

V usage is TRBV9 and J usage is TRBJ2-1, with D tentatively TRBD2 (6 bases). This CDR3 contains 14 residues. The germline V gene encodes CDR1 SGDLS and CDR2 YYNGEE. Trimming took 6 bases from V and 0 from J, leaving 10 bases between them. CDR3 amino acids: CASTSTSSYNEQFF. CDR3 nucleotide sequence: TGTGCCAGCACCTCGACTAGCTCCTACAATGAGCAGTTCTTC.

The chain has TRBV6-1 and TRBJ2-2; 7 nucleotides agree with TRBD1. J gave up 0 bases and V 7 bases, and 5 bases lay outside the gene matches. This CDR3 has 15 amino acids. CDR1 and CDR2 (germline): MNHNS, SASEGT. The DNA for the CDR3 is TGTGCCAGCACCCCGGGACAGCCGAACACCGGGGAGCTGTTTTTT. It yields the protein CASTPGQPNTGELFF.

This clone has only one observation. This chain links TRBV6-1 with TRBJ2-2; D call uncertain. Per germline, CDR1 MNHNS and CDR2 SASEGT. The CDR3 runs to 17 residues. V lost 3 bases and J lost 1, with 15 bases in between. The CDR3 sequence: CASSDDPLIGNTGELFF. The DNA of the CDR3 is TGTGCCAGCAGTGACGACCCACTGATTGGGAACACCGGGGAGCTGTTTTTT.

A remark on this clone: This specimen includes other DNA sequences encoding the same CDR3. The chain links TRBV2 to TRBJ2-2; 9 bases match TRBD2. The CDR3 is 14 amino acids. The V segment lost 6 bases and the J segment 2 bases; nucleotides outside the gene matches: 1. The germline V gene has CDR1 SNHLY and CDR2 FYNNEI. The CDR3 is CASRTSGNTGELFF. In DNA form, the CDR3 reads TGTGCCAGCAGGACTAGCGGAAACACCGGGGAGCTGTTTTTT.

The chain links TRBV19 to TRBJ2-1; D may match TRBD1 or TRBD2 (5 bases each). CDR3 length: 14 amino acids. The ends were cut back, 5 bases at V and 8 bases at J, with 16 bases in the middle. Germline CDR1 and CDR2: LNHDA and SQIVND (reference sequence). The CDR3 is CASSGVSEGHEQFF. The CDR3 nucleotides are TGTGCCAGTAGTGGGGTTTCTGAGGGGCATGAGCAGTTCTTC.

This clone showed up just once. The chain has TRBV19 and TRBJ2-1; D unclear. Germline V lookup: CDR1 LNHDA, CDR2 SQIVND (reference sequence). V was clipped by 1 base and J by 1 base, with 8 bases between them. The CDR3 loop spans 15 amino acids. The CDR3, as DNA: TGTGCCAGTAGTATAGGGCCGTCTTCCTACAATGAGCAGTTCTTC. Protein product: CASSIGPSSYNEQFF.

This clone occurred once. The chain employs TRBV2 and TRBJ2-3; 8 positions match TRBD2. CDR1 is SNHLY, CDR2 FYNNEI, per germline. The CDR3 consists of 15 residues. V was pared by 6 bases and J by 3 bases, with 8 bases of the junction left unmatched. The CDR3 nucleotides are TGTGCCAGCAGGAGGAGCGGGAGTCGAACAGATACGCAGTATTTT. As protein: CASRRSGSRTDTQYF.

The J gene is TRBJ2-1, the V gene TRBV28; the D gene is possibly TRBD1 (6 bases). Trimming left V 6 bases short and J 5 bases short, with 14 bases between. The CDR3 runs to 14 residues. Looked up from germline, CDR1 is MDHEN and CDR2 is SYDVKM. The CDR3 region has the DNA TGTGCCAGCAGCTTCGGCCGGACAGACAATGAGCAGTTCTTC. Its protein is CASSFGRTDNEQFF.

J is TRBJ2-1 and V is TRBV6-1; D is tentatively TRBD1 or TRBD2 (5 bases each). The CDR3 sequence is 14 residues long. The germline V and J ends were trimmed by 3 bases and 8 bases, with 14 bases remaining between them. Germline V gene sequence: CDR1 MNHNS, CDR2 SASEGT. The CDR3 protein is CASSDWGFGYEQFF. CDR3 sequence (DNA): TGTGCCAGCAGTGATTGGGGGTTCGGCTATGAGCAGTTCTTC.

This sequence joins TRBV29-1 and TRBJ1-2; 7 positions match TRBD1. The CDR3 has 13 residues. The J segment lost 4 bases and the V segment lost 8 bases, leaving 10 bases of the junction unmatched. Germline lookup yields CDR1 SQVTM and CDR2 ANQGSEA. The DNA for the CDR3 is TGCAGCACTGAGGGGGCAGGTAGCTATGGCTACACCTTC. This translates into CSTEGAGSYGYTF.

The chain has TRBV5-1 and TRBJ2-2; no clear D gene. Germline loops: CDR1 SGHRS, CDR2 YFSETQ. V lost 2 bases and J 1 base, leaving 3 bases between the germline ends. This CDR3 is built from 13 residues. DNA of the CDR3: TGCGCCAGCAGCTTTGAGAACACCGGGGAGCTGTTTTTT. This gives the protein CASSFENTGELFF.

CDR3 sequence (DNA): TGTGCCAGCAGCGCCCTAGCGGGAGGGCCTCGGGAGCAGTACTTC. Amino acids: CASSALAGGPREQYF. This chain uses TRBV9 with TRBJ2-7; 12 nucleotides align to TRBD2. Unmatched junction bases numbered 8, after V lost 3 bases and J lost 7 bases. The CDR3 runs 15 residues. Germline lookup yields CDR1 SGDLS and CDR2 YYNGEE.

The chain links TRBV2 to TRBJ1-5; no reliable D call. The ends were cut back, 0 bases at V and 7 bases at J, with 16 bases in the middle. Germline V lookup: CDR1 SNHLY, CDR2 FYNNEI. The CDR3 consists of 16 residues. The CDR3 region has the DNA TGTGCCAGCAGTGAAGCTGGCTCGGTAGTTGGGCAGCCCCAGCATTTT. The encoded protein is CASSEAGSVVGQPQHF.

The chain combines TRBV2 with TRBJ2-5; D is ambiguous. With the DNA end fitting TRBJ2-7 better, the J assignment may be wrong. The germline V gene encodes CDR1 SNHLY and CDR2 FYNNEI. This CDR3 spans 12 amino acids. CDR3: CASSVGTYEQYF. CDR3 sequence (DNA): TGTGCCAGCAGTGTGGGAACCTACGAGCAGTACTTC.

The rearrangement links TRBV7-9 to TRBJ2-3; 9 bases agree with TRBD2. Germline loops: CDR1 SEHNR, CDR2 FQNEAQ (reference sequence). This CDR3 region has 15 residues. With 1 base clipped from V and 7 bases from J, the junction kept 6 bases outside the gene matches. The CDR3 DNA sequence: TGTGCCAGCAGCTTAGGGGCGGGAGGGCCCCATACGCAGTATTTT. This gives the protein CASSLGAGGPHTQYF.

By sample share, this clone is medium-sized. Other DNA sequences from this sample encode an identical CDR3 as well. The V gene is TRBV5-8, the J gene TRBJ2-1, with no clear D. The CDR3 consists of 12 residues. In germline, CDR1 is SGHTS, CDR2 YDEGEE. Trimming took off 4 bases at V and 7 bases at J, with 9 bases between the two ends. In DNA, the CDR3 is TGTGCCAGCAGCCTAGGCGGAAATGAGCAGTTCTTC. Residues: CASSLGGNEQFF.

V usage is TRBV4-1 and J usage is TRBJ2-7, with D unclear. Germline lookup yields CDR1 MGHRA and CDR2 YSYEKL. Trimming shortened V by 1 base and J by 7 bases, and 11 bases separated the two germline ends. CDR3 length equals 13 residues. The CDR3 loop is CASSQAVPWEQYF. The DNA for the CDR3 is TGCGCCAGCAGCCAAGCGGTCCCGTGGGAGCAGTACTTC.

V is TRBV6-5 and J is TRBJ1-2; D possibly corresponds to TRBD1 (6 bases). Trimming removed 5 bases at V and 2 bases at J, with 15 bases between. The CDR3 consists of 15 residues. CDR1 is MNHEY and CDR2 is SVGAGI in the germline V gene. DNA of the CDR3: TGTGCCAGCAGTAACATGGGGGCACAAAACTATGGCTACACCTTC. Its translation is CASSNMGAQNYGYTF.